This paragraph covers one TCR beta chain sequence. Trimming cost V 10 bases and J 0 bases, with 16 bases left between them. Germline CDR1 and CDR2: SGHNT and YENEEA. This CDR3 is 14 amino acids long. This specimen comes from a study of T cells in narcolepsy. TCRdb's copy holds only in-frame clones and misses some; the assay was immunoSEQ multiplex PCR. The sample records tens of thousands of clones, 84% being singletons. Sequenced: CD45RA- memory CD4+ T cells from PBMCs. The receptor was derived from a human donor with narcolepsy. The chain couples TRBV11-3 to TRBJ2-7; D is possibly TRBD1 (6 bases). The CDR3 nucleotides read TGTGCCACTACCCCCGACAGGCTCTCCTACGAGCAGTACGTC. This gives the protein CATTPDRLSYEQYV.